The rows below give T cell receptor beta chains drawn from one sample of a study of molecular identifiers for immune sequencing clone quantification. TCRdb called the PCR reads again in MiXCR, with one record for every CDR3 protein. Of 460,000 or so distinct CDR3 sequences in the sample, roughly 24% were seen once. The specimen was naive CD8+ T cells from blood, with Jurkat cell RNA spiked in. The receptors come from a human donor in good health. Some libraries in this study had Jurkat cell RNA spiked in. The CDR3 runs from the conserved cysteine through the conserved F or W. The D gene is left open where the match is weak. Clone size is stated in some rows and not others, as once, few, many or a class when expanded.

v_gene,j_gene,d_gene,abundance,CDR3aa,CDR3nt
TRBV7-9,TRBJ2-5,TRBD1,NA,CASSLSTGGTETQYF,TGTGCCAGCAGCCTTTCGACAGGGGGAACGGAGACCCAGTACTTC
TRBV10-3,TRBJ2-2,NA,few,CAISEDSNTGELFF,TGTGCCATCAGCGAGGACAGTAACACCGGGGAGCTGTTTTTT
TRBV9,TRBJ1-1,NA,many,CASGVSTEAFF,TGTGCCAGCGGGGTAAGCACTGAAGCTTTCTTT
TRBV5-5,TRBJ2-6,NA,NA,CASSLGWAHSSGANVLTF,TGTGCCAGCAGCTTGGGTTGGGCGCATAGCTCTGGGGCCAACGTCCTGACTTTC
TRBV20-1,TRBJ1-1,NA,many,CSARPIKGGRAMNTEAFF,TGCAGTGCTAGACCAATAAAAGGGGGGCGAGCGATGAACACTGAAGCTTTCTTT
TRBV12-3/TRBV12-4,TRBJ1-2,NA,few,CASSPGTEGSNYGYTF,TGTGCCAGCAGTCCCGGGACGGAGGGTTCTAACTATGGCTACACCTTC
TRBV7-2,TRBJ2-5,NA,few,CASSLFKEVETQYF,TGTGCCAGCAGCTTGTTCAAGGAGGTTGAGACCCAGTACTTC
TRBV4-3,TRBJ2-2,TRBD2,few,CASSPGLAGLFGELFF,TGCGCCAGCAGCCCCGGACTAGCGGGATTGTTCGGGGAGCTGTTTTTT
TRBV27,TRBJ2-7,NA,many,CASSSEGPSYEQYF,TGTGCCAGCAGTTCAGAGGGGCCCTCCTACGAGCAGTACTTC
TRBV13,TRBJ2-1,NA,few,CASSLGMGEQFF,TGTGCCAGCAGCTTAGGTATGGGTGAGCAGTTCTTC
TRBV18,TRBJ2-7,NA,NA,CASSPSYAQYF,TGTGCCAGCTCACCCTCCTACGCGCAGTACTTC
TRBV19,TRBJ2-7,NA,once,CASSQFIPGRINPYEQYF,TGTGCCAGTAGCCAATTTATTCCGGGTCGAATAAACCCCTACGAGCAGTACTTC
TRBV13,TRBJ1-1,TRBD1,many,CASSLGTGIGGTEAFF,TGTGCCAGCAGCTTAGGGACAGGGATCGGAGGTACTGAAGCTTTCTTT
TRBV4-3,TRBJ2-2,TRBD2,few,CASSQVMGLAGDTGELFF,TGCGCCAGCAGCCAAGTGATGGGACTAGCGGGAGACACCGGGGAGCTGTTTTTT
TRBV18,TRBJ2-5,TRBD1,few,CASSSRDRGLETQYF,TGTGCCAGCTCATCCCGGGACAGGGGGCTAGAGACCCAGTACTTC
TRBV5-1,TRBJ2-1,NA,NA,CASSPHESPAGHEQFF,TGCGCCAGCAGCCCGCATGAATCCCCGGCGGGCCATGAGCAGTTCTTC
TRBV20-1,TRBJ2-7,TRBD2,NA,CSASGLLAGSYEQYF,TGCAGTGCTAGTGGGTTACTAGCGGGCTCCTACGAGCAGTACTTC
TRBV12-3/TRBV12-4,TRBJ2-2,NA,many,CASSFWNTGELFF,TGTGCCAGCAGTTTCTGGAACACCGGGGAGCTGTTTTTT